This TCR beta chain was sequenced during a study of T cell responses to AZD1222 COVID-19 vaccine. Repertoires were generated with immunoSEQ multiplex PCR, while TCRdb's copy carries only in-frame clones and drops some. This sample has roughly 180,000 clones, with 85% to 90% found just once. This sequence was found in an adult in good health. This specimen was peripheral blood, taken on day 0 of AZD1222 vaccination.

The CDR3 sequence: CASSKQQGGEQFF. Written as DNA, the CDR3 is TGCGCCAGCAGCAAACAACAGGGGGGTGAGCAGTTCTTC. J is TRBJ2-1 and V is TRBV5-1, with 8 positions matching TRBD1. Germline V gene lookup returns CDR1 SGHRS and CDR2 YFSETQ. The CDR3 spans 13 residues. V was pared by 4 bases and J by 9 bases, with 6 bases of the junction left unmatched.